The 22 T cell receptor beta chains below come from one sample, sequenced in a study of T cells expressing NK-cell markers. TCRdb re-called the 5' RACE reads; one entry per CDR3 protein, DNA not given. Its table lists about 260,000 distinct CDR3 sequences. The sequenced sample was blood T cells: a sorted CD56 or NKG2C T cell subset, CD4+ or CD8+ T cells, or bulk PBMC T cells (not recorded which). These receptor sequences come from a young man in good health.

V usage is TRBV4-2 and J usage is TRBJ2-3; TCRdb returns TRBD2, unconfirmable since there is no DNA. There are 18 residues in the CDR3. Per the germline V gene, CDR1 is LGHNA and CDR2 is YNFKEQ. The CDR3 loop reads CASSHFGTSGSSTDTQYF.

V is TRBV18 and J is TRBJ2-1. The CDR3 consists of 13 residues. CDR1 is KGHSH and CDR2 is LQKENI in the germline V gene. The CDR3 is CASSLYVVDEQFF.

The gene calls are TRBV7-8 and TRBJ2-5; absent DNA, TCRdb's TRBD1 call cannot be checked. Germline loops: CDR1 SGHVS, CDR2 FQNEAQ. This CDR3 is 16 amino acids long. The CDR3 reads CASSLVRSDREAAQYF.

V usage is TRBV12-3 or TRBV12-4 and J usage is TRBJ2-7; TCRdb names TRBD1, which stays unverified in the absence of DNA. The CDR3 consists of 13 residues. CDR3 residues: CASSLSGGTEQYF.

The gene calls are TRBV5-1 and TRBJ2-3; TCRdb lists TRBD2, though no DNA is available to test this call. CDR1 SGHRS and CDR2 YFSETQ come from the germline V gene. The CDR3 has 16 residues. CDR3 protein: CASSLEAGVGTDTQYF.

The chain carries TRBV3-1 and TRBJ2-1; TCRdb reports TRBD2, a call that lacks DNA to check it against. The CDR3 extends over 12 amino acids. Germline assignment: CDR1 LGHDT and CDR2 YNNKEL (reference sequence). The CDR3: CASSLLRREKFF.

This sequence joins TRBV7-9 and TRBJ1-5; lacking DNA, the TRBD1 call made by TCRdb goes unchecked. Germline CDR1 SEHNR, CDR2 FQNEAQ (reference sequence). This CDR3 has 16 residues. This chain's CDR3 is CASSMVQGPLNQPQHF.

The chain joins TRBV7-9 to TRBJ2-4; no DNA is available, so the TRBD1 call from TCRdb remains unchecked. CDR3 length equals 16 residues. CDR1 is SEHNR and CDR2 is FQNEAQ in the germline V gene (reference sequence). The CDR3 sequence is CASSLLRRDTKNIQYF.

This rearrangement joins TRBV7-2 to TRBJ2-3; TCRdb's D gene call, TRBD2, goes unchecked for lack of DNA. The CDR3 runs to 16 residues. CDR1 is SGHTA, CDR2 FQGNSA, per germline. The CDR3 sequence: CASSLGPGLSTDTQYF.

The gene calls are TRBV6-5 and TRBJ2-3. Germline-derived CDR1 and CDR2 are MNHEY and SVGAGI. The CDR3 covers 14 residues. The CDR3 sequence is CASSYTPLGDTQYF.

J is TRBJ1-1 and V is TRBV20-1; TCRdb calls TRBD1, which cannot be checked without DNA. There are 15 residues in the CDR3. In germline, CDR1 is DFQATT, CDR2 SNEGSKA (reference sequence). The CDR3 loop is CSARSPGQGLTEAFF.

The rearrangement joins TRBV12-3 or TRBV12-4 to TRBJ1-4; TCRdb's D call, TRBD1, is unchecked because there is no DNA. This CDR3 comprises 14 residues. This chain's CDR3 is CASSTRDSNEKLFF.

The chain uses TRBV24-1 and TRBJ2-1. The germline CDR1 and CDR2 sequences are KGHDR and SFDVKD. The CDR3 extends over 13 amino acids. CDR3 sequence reads: CATSDLWRDEQFF.

V gene TRBV6-5 combines with J gene TRBJ2-3; no DNA is available, so the TRBD1 call from TCRdb remains unchecked. The CDR3 is made up of 18 amino acids. Germline assignment: CDR1 MNHEY and CDR2 SVGAGI. CDR3 protein: CASSYRGPRGQATDTQYF.

The chain has TRBV15 and TRBJ2-6; the D call from TCRdb, TRBD2, cannot be confirmed without DNA. CDR1 and CDR2 (germline): LNHNV, YYDKDF (reference sequence). The CDR3 is 14 residues long. The CDR3 sequence is CATGGDSGANVLTF.

V is TRBV4-3 and J is TRBJ1-2; the D gene TCRdb calls, TRBD1, cannot be checked with no DNA. CDR3 length: 16 residues. The germline CDR1 and CDR2 sequences are LGHNA and YSLEER. The CDR3 sequence: CASSQDTGEWVYGYTF.

The chain has TRBV10-3 and TRBJ2-7; with no DNA, the TCRdb D assignment of TRBD1 cannot be verified. Germline V CDR1 and CDR2: ENHRY, SYGVKD. The CDR3 is made up of 13 amino acids. This CDR3 reads CAIGGTGMSEQYF.

This chain links TRBV5-1 with TRBJ2-7. Germline CDR1 SGHRS, CDR2 YFSETQ. The CDR3 spans 16 residues. Here the CDR3 reads CASSLGGVGRAYEQYF.

V is TRBV18 and J is TRBJ2-2; TCRdb's assignment of TRBD1 cannot be checked, as there is no DNA. The germline V gene has CDR1 KGHSH and CDR2 LQKENI. This CDR3 comprises 16 residues. The CDR3 protein is CASSPRTGRNTGELFF.

The rearrangement joins TRBV9 to TRBJ2-1; TCRdb names TRBD1, which stays unverified in the absence of DNA. The CDR3 sequence is 15 residues long. Germline CDR1 reads SGDLS; CDR2 reads YYNGEE. CDR3 loop: CASRETGTVDNEQFF.

The J gene is TRBJ2-2, the V gene TRBV4-2; TCRdb proposes TRBD2, but this gene call is untestable without DNA. CDR1 and CDR2 (germline): LGHNA, YNFKEQ. This CDR3 contains 15 residues. CDR3 sequence reads: CASSQKSGRTGELFF.

The chain employs TRBV12-3 or TRBV12-4 and TRBJ1-2; TCRdb proposes TRBD1, but this gene call is untestable without DNA. This CDR3 contains 14 residues. This CDR3 is CASSPTGEAYGYTF.